These 20 T cell receptor beta chains were all obtained from the same sample, sequenced in a study of T cells in localized non-small cell lung cancer. The protocol was immunoSEQ multiplex PCR, while the TCRdb copy is restricted to in-frame clones and leaves out a portion. The profile covers roughly 72,000 clones, with roughly nine tenths appearing a single time and around a fifth taken by the ten largest. The sequences come from peripheral blood, collected before any cancer treatment. The receptors here all came from a male donor at least 60 years old with stage III squamous cell lung carcinoma.

This chain uses TRBV18 with TRBJ1-1; D is perhaps TRBD1 (6 bases). The CDR3 covers 16 residues. In germline, CDR1 is KGHSH, CDR2 LQKENI. V dropped 3 bases and J dropped 3 bases, with 17 bases sitting between them. CDR3: CASSPTPGDGDTEAFF. CDR3 DNA: TGTGCCAGCTCACCGACCCCAGGGGACGGGGACACTGAAGCTTTCTTT.

The J gene is TRBJ2-7, the V gene TRBV5-6, with D possibly being TRBD2 (5 bases). The CDR3 has 13 residues. The ends were cut back, 7 bases at V and 0 bases at J, with 11 bases in the middle. CDR1 is SGHDT and CDR2 is YYEEEE in the germline V gene. In nucleotides, the CDR3 is TGTGCCAGCGCTCCGGGAATCTCCTACGAGCAGTACTTC. This sequence encodes CASAPGISYEQYF.

The CDR3 region is CASSLKSRSYNSPLHF. The CDR3 nucleotides read TGTGCCAGCAGTTTAAAGTCCCGATCCTATAATTCACCCCTCCACTTT. The chain joins TRBV27 to TRBJ1-6; D is unresolved. With 2 bases removed from V and 1 base from J, the gap between germline ends came to 9 bases. Germline CDR1 reads MNHEY; CDR2 reads SMNVEV (reference sequence). The length of the CDR3 is 16 residues.

V is TRBV6-4 and J is TRBJ1-2; a weak D match, TRBD1 (5 bases). This CDR3 has 12 residues. The germline V gene encodes CDR1 MRHNA and CDR2 SNTAGT. Trimming removed 2 bases from V and 8 bases from J, with 9 bases in between. The CDR3 sequence is CASSDGGVGYTF. The CDR3 bases are TGTGCCAGCAGTGACGGGGGGGTCGGCTACACCTTC.

The rearrangement uses TRBV5-1 and TRBJ1-6; 8 bases agree with TRBD1. CDR1 is SGHRS and CDR2 is YFSETQ in the germline V gene. With 4 bases clipped from V and 7 bases from J, the junction kept 7 bases outside the gene matches. This CDR3 contains 15 residues. CDR3 amino acids: CASSLQGVGNSPLHF. CDR3 bases: TGCGCCAGCAGCCTACAGGGGGTGGGAAATTCACCCCTCCACTTT.

This chain joins TRBV6-1 and TRBJ1-1; TRBD1 matches 9 bases. The J segment lost 1 base and the V segment lost 7 bases, leaving 4 bases of the junction unmatched. The V gene's germline CDR1 is MNHNS and CDR2 SASEGT. This CDR3 comprises 14 residues. The CDR3 loop is CASKPDRGNTEAFF. CDR3 sequence (DNA): TGTGCCAGCAAGCCGGACAGGGGGAACACTGAAGCTTTCTTT.

CDR3 DNA: TGTGCCAGCAGTCAGACTAGCGGGGGATCCTACGAGCAGTACTTC. It is translated as CASSQTSGGSYEQYF. The V and J genes are TRBV6-1 and TRBJ2-7; 12 bases match TRBD2. CDR1 MNHNS and CDR2 SASEGT come from the germline V gene. The CDR3 has 15 amino acids. The V gene end was trimmed by 5 bases and the J gene end by 1 base; junction bases not matched to a gene: 3.

Sample share makes this clone medium-sized. DNA for the CDR3: TGTGCCAGCAGTTTTGAGGGGAACTATGGCTACACCTTC. Amino acid sequence: CASSFEGNYGYTF. This rearrangement joins TRBV27 to TRBJ1-2; possibly TRBD1 for D (5 bases). Germline V lookup: CDR1 MNHEY, CDR2 SMNVEV (reference sequence). Trimming took 3 bases from V and 2 from J, leaving 7 bases between them. The CDR3 consists of 13 residues.

This clone was seen just once. The genes are TRBV6-5 and TRBJ1-3; 7 nucleotides line up with TRBD1. In germline, CDR1 is MNHEY, CDR2 SVGAGI. V was pared by 6 bases and J by 2 bases, with 7 bases of the junction left unmatched. The CDR3 covers 15 residues. The CDR3 DNA reads as TGTGCCAGCAGACGGGACAGCAATGCTGGAAACACCATATATTTT. It encodes CASRRDSNAGNTIYF.

The chain uses TRBV6-4 and TRBJ1-2, with D possibly TRBD1 on 6 matching bases. Germline V CDR1 and CDR2: MRHNA, SNTAGT. This CDR3 is 16 amino acids long. V lost 4 bases, J lost 8 bases, and 23 bases lay in between. CDR3 coding DNA: TGTGCCAGCAGTGCCTACGGGACATCTTCTATTGGCGGCTACACCTTC. This gives the protein CASSAYGTSSIGGYTF.

V is TRBV11-3 and J is TRBJ2-2, with 12 bases aligning to TRBD2. V lost 5 bases, J lost 11 bases, and 9 bases stayed unmatched. From germline, CDR1 is SGHNT and CDR2 YENEEA. CDR3 length: 15 amino acids. For the CDR3, the DNA is TGTGCCAGCAGCCCCTCGTCTAGCGGGGGGGGAGAGCTGTTTTTT. Translating gives CASSPSSSGGGELFF.

This chain joins TRBV5-1 and TRBJ1-1; 9 positions match TRBD1. Germline CDR1 and CDR2: SGHRS and YFSETQ. This CDR3 is 15 amino acids long. V shed 5 bases and J 4 bases; nucleotides not matched to a gene: 9. DNA for the CDR3: TGCGCCAGCAGGAAACAGGGGGCAAAGGGCACTGAAGCTTTCTTT. Its translation is CASRKQGAKGTEAFF.

V is TRBV5-4 and J is TRBJ1-1; 7 bases are a match to TRBD1. The germline gives CDR1 SGHNT, CDR2 YYREEE (reference sequence). Trimming removed 4 bases from V and 11 bases from J; junction bases left unmatched: 17. The CDR3 covers 15 residues. The CDR3 loop is CASSAPKTGSIVAFF. CDR3 DNA: TGTGCCAGCAGCGCCCCAAAGACAGGGTCCATAGTGGCTTTCTTT.

The chain recombines TRBV16 with TRBJ2-5, with no clear D. Germline loops: CDR1 KGHSY, CDR2 FQNENV. The CDR3 extends over 12 amino acids. V was clipped by 1 base and J by 5 bases, with 5 bases between them. The CDR3 region is CASSQLEETQYF. The CDR3 region has the DNA TGTGCCAGCAGCCAATTGGAGGAGACCCAGTACTTC.

This clone was found a few times. This chain links TRBV15 with TRBJ2-6; 7 bases fit TRBD1. The CDR3 consists of 19 residues. After removal of 0 bases from V and 0 bases from J, the junction contained 8 bases not matched to a gene. Germline CDR1 reads LNHNV; CDR2 reads YYDKDF (reference sequence). The DNA of the CDR3 is TGTGCCACCAGCAGAGATCTTAACAGGGGCGGCTCTGGGGCCAACGTCCTGACTTTC. It encodes CATSRDLNRGGSGANVLTF.

The chain uses TRBV10-3 and TRBJ2-5; 7 nucleotides agree with TRBD2. The CDR3 contains 14 residues. Looked up from germline, CDR1 is ENHRY and CDR2 is SYGVKD. After removal of 11 bases from V and 5 bases from J, the junction contained 14 bases not matched to a gene. The CDR3 is CASRRRGMEETQYF. In DNA, the CDR3 is TGTGCCTCGCGTAGGCGGGGGATGGAGGAGACCCAGTACTTC.

The rearrangement joins TRBV5-1 to TRBJ2-2; 12 positions match TRBD2. The CDR3 extends over 17 amino acids. The trim removed 1 base at V and 1 base at J, leaving 2 bases unmatched. The V gene's germline CDR1 is SGHRS and CDR2 YFSETQ. The CDR3 DNA reads as TGCGCCAGCAGCTTGCTGACTAGCGGGGGGAACACCGGGGAGCTGTTTTTT. Protein sequence: CASSLLTSGGNTGELFF. Full variable domain (outside the CDR3, taken from reference TRBV5-1 and TRBJ2-2): KAGVTQTPRYLIKTRGQQVTLSCSPISGHRSVSWYQQTPGQGLQFLFEYFSETQRNKGNFPGRFSGRQFSNSRSEMNVSTLELGDSALYLCASSLLTSGGNTGELFFGEGSRLTVL.

The CDR3 nucleotides read TGTGCCAGCAATCCGGGACTAGCGGGGGGTTATGAGCAGTTCTTC. This codes for CASNPGLAGGYEQFF. The J gene is TRBJ2-1, the V gene TRBV2, with TRBD2 matching 15 bases. CDR1 is SNHLY and CDR2 is FYNNEI in the germline V gene. Trimming took 7 bases from V and 8 from J; bases not matched to a gene: 6. The CDR3 totals 15 residues. The full variable domain, its missing parts supplied by reference TRBV2 and TRBJ2-1, is EPEVTQTPSHQVTQMGQEVILRCVPISNHLYFYWYRQILGQKVEFLVSFYNNEISEKSEIFDDQFSVERPDGSNFTLKIRSTKLEDSAMYFCASNPGLAGGYEQFFGPGTRLTVL.

This clone was recorded only once. The chain joins TRBV5-6 to TRBJ2-6; TRBD2 matches 7 bases. Germline V CDR1 and CDR2: SGHDT, YYEEEE. The CDR3 spans 17 residues. J lost 0 bases, V lost 0 bases, and 3 bases had no gene match. The DNA for the CDR3 is TGTGCCAGCAGCTTGGATGCGGGGGTCTCTGGGGCCAACGTCCTGACTTTC. It is translated as CASSLDAGVSGANVLTF.

J is TRBJ2-7 and V is TRBV7-9; a possible D gene is TRBD1 (6 bases). Germline V gene sequence: CDR1 SEHNR, CDR2 FQNEAQ (reference sequence). The CDR3 is 13 residues long. The ends were cut back, 5 bases at V and 5 bases at J, with 13 bases in the middle. CDR3 bases: TGTGCCAGCAGCCCGACGGACAGCCACGAGCAGTACGTC. Translation gives CASSPTDSHEQYV.